This TCR beta chain was recorded in a study of T cells after yellow fever vaccination. Study-wide background: Low-cell-number fractions were prepared with SMART-Seq v4 Ultra Low Input.

TCRdb independently ran MiXCR on the 5' RACE reads; one entry per CDR3 protein. The data contain under 150,000 distinct CDR3 sequences, roughly 8% of them seen just once; the ten biggest clones take up roughly 0.77%. The CDR3 sequence is 15 residues long. J lost 7 bases, V lost 4 bases, and 7 bases had no gene match. Looked up from germline, CDR1 is LNHDA and CDR2 is SQIVND (reference sequence). The specimen was CD4+ T cells sorted from PBMCs, collected 5 days after the yellow fever booster vaccination. This TCR derives from a man younger than 45 who received the YFV17D yellow fever vaccine. V gene TRBV19 combines with J gene TRBJ2-1; 10 bases are a match to TRBD2. The CDR3: CASSKGLAILNEQFF. CDR3 DNA sequence: TGTGCCAGTAGTAAGGGACTAGCGATATTAAATGAGCAGTTCTTC.